The rows below give T cell receptor beta chains drawn from one sample of a study of technical replicates of blood from a handful of donors. Sequencing was performed with immunoSEQ multiplex PCR; in TCRdb, only in-frame clones are kept and a portion is missing. Altogether tens of thousands of clones are present, roughly 92% being singletons, with the ten largest covering about 0.35%. Sequencing used T cells isolated from PBMCs. These receptors originate from a human donor in good health. Each CDR3 is given with its conserved first and last residue. Fields, in order: clone size, V gene, D gene, J gene, CDR3 length, CDR3 DNA, CDR3 protein. D genes are given only for firm matches. Some rows have no size entry. The others give once, few or many, or a class for an expanded clone.

size: -; V: TRBV19; D: TRBD2; J: TRBJ2-1; length: 15; DNA: TGTGCCAGTAGTATATCGGGCGGGAGGCACAATGAGCAGTTCTTC; CDR3: CASSISGGRHNEQFF
size: once; V: TRBV14; D: -; J: TRBJ1-1; length: 15; DNA: TGTGCCAGCAGCCAAGTTGGGTGGGGGGACACTGAAGCTTTCTTT; CDR3: CASSQVGWGDTEAFF
size: -; V: TRBV18; D: -; J: TRBJ2-5; length: 14; DNA: TGTGCCAGCTCACCAAGGACAGCCCAAGAGACCCAGTACTTC; CDR3: CASSPRTAQETQYF
size: -; V: TRBV9; D: -; J: TRBJ1-1; length: 14; DNA: TGTGCCAGCAGCGTAGGCGGAGAGAACACTGAAGCTTTCTTT; CDR3: CASSVGGENTEAFF
size: -; V: TRBV30; D: -; J: TRBJ2-7; length: 13; DNA: TGTGCCTGGAGCCTCGGGGGGCCCTACGAGCAGTACTTC; CDR3: CAWSLGGPYEQYF
size: few; V: TRBV5-1; D: TRBD1; J: TRBJ1-1; length: 14; DNA: TGCGCCAGCAGTTGGGGACAGGGGAACACTGAAGCTTTCTTT; CDR3: CASSWGQGNTEAFF
size: -; V: TRBV7-2; D: TRBD2; J: TRBJ2-3; length: 17; DNA: TGTGCCAGCAGCTCACGTTTCCTAGCGGGAGACACAGATACGCAGTATTTT; CDR3: CASSSRFLAGDTDTQYF
size: once; V: TRBV30; D: TRBD2; J: TRBJ2-7; length: 11; DNA: TGTGCCTGGAGTACTAGCGGGAGTCTTTCCTTC; CDR3: CAWSTSGSLSF
size: -; V: TRBV28; D: TRBD1; J: TRBJ1-1; length: 15; DNA: TGTGCCAGCGAAGACAGGGGGCGACGGGCACCTGAAGCTTTCTTT; CDR3: CASEDRGRRAPEAFF
size: once; V: TRBV4-1; D: -; J: TRBJ2-5; length: 13; DNA: TGCGCCAGCAGCCAATTCGACAGAGAGACCCAGTACTTC; CDR3: CASSQFDRETQYF
size: -; V: TRBV5-1; D: TRBD1; J: TRBJ1-1; length: 13; DNA: TGCGCCAGCAGCTGGGACAGGGCTACTGAAGCTTTCTTT; CDR3: CASSWDRATEAFF
size: -; V: TRBV5-1; D: -; J: TRBJ2-5; length: 16; DNA: TGCGCCAGTACCTTACCGATACTAGACGTCCAAGAGACCCAGTACTTC; CDR3: CASTLPILDVQETQYF
size: -; V: TRBV29-1; D: TRBD2; J: TRBJ2-1; length: 10; DNA: TGCAGCGTTCGGGGGGATGAGCAGTTCTTC; CDR3: CSVRGDEQFF
size: -; V: TRBV5-6; D: -; J: TRBJ1-2; length: 14; DNA: TGTGCCAGCAGCCCCTTAGAAACAGGGCATGGCTACACCTTC; CDR3: CASSPLETGHGYTF
size: -; V: TRBV7-2; D: -; J: TRBJ2-7; length: 14; DNA: TGTGCCAGCAGCCCCGGGCAGGGTCGCTACGAGCAGTACTTC; CDR3: CASSPGQGRYEQYF
size: -; V: TRBV11-3; D: -; J: TRBJ2-3; length: 15; DNA: TGTGCCAGCAGCTTAGGAGACAGTTTCGGTGATACGCAGTATTTT; CDR3: CASSLGDSFGDTQYF
size: -; V: TRBV5-1; D: -; J: TRBJ2-3; length: 14; DNA: TGCGCCAGCAGTTTAGGGGATAGCACAGATACGCAGTATTTT; CDR3: CASSLGDSTDTQYF
size: -; V: TRBV7-9; D: TRBD2; J: TRBJ2-7; length: 16; DNA: TGTGCCAGCAGCCCACGCCTACTAGCGGGAAGAAACGAGCAGTACTTC; CDR3: CASSPRLLAGRNEQYF
size: -; V: TRBV5-8; D: -; J: TRBJ2-7; length: 15; DNA: TGTGCCATCCTTCCCCGCGGACTGACACCCTACGAGCAGTACTTC; CDR3: CAILPRGLTPYEQYF
size: -; V: TRBV9; D: -; J: TRBJ2-7; length: 14; DNA: TGTGCCAGCAGCGAGGGACTTATCTCCTACGAGCAGTACTTC; CDR3: CASSEGLISYEQYF
size: -; V: TRBV19; D: TRBD1; J: TRBJ2-5; length: 15; DNA: TGTGCCAGTAGTAGGGACAGGGAAGGCCAAGAGACCCAGTACTTC; CDR3: CASSRDREGQETQYF
size: -; V: TRBV18; D: -; J: TRBJ1-1; length: 13; DNA: TGTGCCAGCTCTCTCGGAGAGAACACTGAAGCTTTCTTT; CDR3: CASSLGENTEAFF
size: -; V: TRBV18; D: -; J: TRBJ2-1; length: 17; DNA: TGTGCCAGCTCACCAATAGGGGGTACGGGACCATACAATGAGCAGTTCTTC; CDR3: CASSPIGGTGPYNEQFF
size: once; V: TRBV28; D: TRBD2; J: TRBJ2-1; length: 15; DNA: TGTGCCAGCAGTTTATTATGGACTAGCTCGAATGAGCAGTTCTTC; CDR3: CASSLLWTSSNEQFF
size: -; V: TRBV4-3; D: -; J: TRBJ2-3; length: 15; DNA: TGCGCCAGCAGCCAAGTTCGCGGGTCTGGAGATACGCAGTATTTT; CDR3: CASSQVRGSGDTQYF
size: -; V: TRBV30; D: -; J: TRBJ2-7; length: 13; DNA: TGTGCCTGGGACAGGTCCACTTCCGGCGAGCAGTACTTC; CDR3: CAWDRSTSGEQYF
size: -; V: TRBV28; D: TRBD1; J: TRBJ1-1; length: 12; DNA: TGTGCCAGCAGGACAGGGTTCACTGAAGCTTTCTTT; CDR3: CASRTGFTEAFF
size: -; V: TRBV4-3; D: -; J: TRBJ1-5; length: 13; DNA: TGCGCCAGCAGCCCAGGGATGGATCAGCCCCAGCATTTT; CDR3: CASSPGMDQPQHF
size: few; V: TRBV21-1; D: -; J: TRBJ1-5; length: 17; DNA: TGTGCCAGCAGCAAGCCTTGGACAGGGGATTGCAATCAGCCCCAGCATTTT; CDR3: CASSKPWTGDCNQPQHF
size: -; V: TRBV28; D: -; J: TRBJ2-1; length: 17; DNA: TGTGCCAGCAGTTTTTGGAATCGGGACTGGCCTTTTCGGGAGCAGTTCTTC; CDR3: CASSFWNRDWPFREQFF
size: -; V: TRBV7-3; D: -; J: TRBJ2-7; length: 15; DNA: TGTGCCAGCAGCCTCGGCCAAGCGCGAAGCTACGAGCAGTACTTC; CDR3: CASSLGQARSYEQYF
size: -; V: TRBV5-1; D: -; J: TRBJ2-7; length: 14; DNA: TGCGCCAGCAGCTTGGGTGGGCAGGGCTACGAGCAGTACTTC; CDR3: CASSLGGQGYEQYF
size: -; V: TRBV5-6; D: -; J: TRBJ1-1; length: 14; DNA: TGTGCCAGCAGCTTGGAAACGGGGAACACTGAAGCTTTCTTT; CDR3: CASSLETGNTEAFF
size: -; V: TRBV11-2; D: TRBD1; J: TRBJ1-2; length: 18; DNA: TGTGCCAGCAGCTTAGATTTCCCTCTCGGACAGGGGGCCTATGGCTACACCTTC; CDR3: CASSLDFPLGQGAYGYTF
size: -; V: TRBV9; D: -; J: TRBJ1-2; length: 12; DNA: TGTGCCAGCAGCGCCTCGGGGGAAGGCTACACCTTC; CDR3: CASSASGEGYTF
size: -; V: TRBV6-5; D: -; J: TRBJ2-1; length: 11; DNA: TGTGCCAGCTCCAGTAACAATGAGCAGTTCTTC; CDR3: CASSSNNEQFF
size: -; V: TRBV28; D: -; J: TRBJ2-7; length: 14; DNA: TGTGCCAGCAGTTTGGCAGGGGATACGGACGAGCAGTACTTC; CDR3: CASSLAGDTDEQYF
size: once; V: TRBV29-1; D: -; J: TRBJ2-3; length: 13; DNA: TGCAGCGTTGATCAGGGGACCTCAGATACGCAGTATTTT; CDR3: CSVDQGTSDTQYF
size: -; V: TRBV30; D: -; J: TRBJ2-7; length: 11; DNA: TGTGCCTGGAGTGTGGGCGGGGAGCAGTACTTC; CDR3: CAWSVGGEQYF
size: once; V: TRBV2; D: TRBD2; J: TRBJ2-1; length: 15; DNA: TGTGCCAGCAGTGTGGTAGCGGGGACCTACAATGAGCAGTTCTTC; CDR3: CASSVVAGTYNEQFF
size: -; V: TRBV7-9; D: TRBD1; J: TRBJ1-2; length: 13; DNA: TGTGCCAGCAGTAAACAGGGGAACTATGGCTACACCTTC; CDR3: CASSKQGNYGYTF
size: once; V: TRBV19; D: TRBD2; J: TRBJ2-5; length: 16; DNA: TGTGCCAGTAGCCCTGGACTAGCGGAACTAACCGAGACCCAGTACTTC; CDR3: CASSPGLAELTETQYF
size: -; V: TRBV28; D: TRBD2; J: TRBJ2-1; length: 15; DNA: TGTGCCAGCAGTTTATCTCCGGGAGGGCTGAATGAGCAGTTCTTC; CDR3: CASSLSPGGLNEQFF
size: once; V: TRBV29-1; D: TRBD2; J: TRBJ2-1; length: 14; DNA: TGCAGCGTTATACTAGCGGGGTTATACAATGAGCAGTTCTTC; CDR3: CSVILAGLYNEQFF
size: -; V: TRBV30; D: -; J: TRBJ2-1; length: 11; DNA: TGTGCCTGGACTGCCTACAATGAGCAGTTCTTC; CDR3: CAWTAYNEQFF
size: -; V: TRBV19; D: -; J: TRBJ2-5; length: 13; DNA: TGTGCCAGTAGGTGGTCATTCGGAGAGACCCAGTACTTC; CDR3: CASRWSFGETQYF
size: -; V: TRBV29-1; D: -; J: TRBJ2-1; length: 15; DNA: TGCAGCGTTGACCCGCCTAGCCCTAATTACAATGAGCAGTTCTTC; CDR3: CSVDPPSPNYNEQFF
size: -; V: TRBV7-6; D: TRBD2; J: TRBJ2-7; length: 15; DNA: TGTGCCAGCAGCCCCCCTAGCGGGAGCTCCTACGAGCAGTACTTC; CDR3: CASSPPSGSSYEQYF
size: -; V: TRBV4-3; D: -; J: TRBJ2-3; length: 20; DNA: TGCGCCAGCAGCCACGGGCCCGGGGGATCCGGAGATATTAGCACAGATACGCAGTATTTT; CDR3: CASSHGPGGSGDISTDTQYF